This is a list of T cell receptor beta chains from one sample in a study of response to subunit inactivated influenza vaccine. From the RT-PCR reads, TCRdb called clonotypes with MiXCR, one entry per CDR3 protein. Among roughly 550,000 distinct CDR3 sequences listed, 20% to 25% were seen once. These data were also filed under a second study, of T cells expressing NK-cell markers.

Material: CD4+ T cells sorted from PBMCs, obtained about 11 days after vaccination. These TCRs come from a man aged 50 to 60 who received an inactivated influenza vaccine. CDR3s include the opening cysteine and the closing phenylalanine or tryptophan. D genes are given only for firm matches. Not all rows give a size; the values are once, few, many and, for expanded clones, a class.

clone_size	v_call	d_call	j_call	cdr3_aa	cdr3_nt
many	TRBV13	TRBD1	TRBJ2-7	CASSQLQGTYEQYF	TGTGCCAGCAGCCAGCTACAGGGGACCTACGAGCAGTACTTC
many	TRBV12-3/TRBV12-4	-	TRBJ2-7	CASSLGQKYEQYF	TGTGCCAGCAGTCTCGGACAGAAGTACGAGCAGTACTTC
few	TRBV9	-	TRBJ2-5	CASSVGSGLQETQYF	TGTGCCAGCAGCGTAGGGAGCGGTTTACAAGAGACCCAGTACTTC
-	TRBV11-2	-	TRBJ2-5	CASSRGLPPQETQYF	TGTGCCAGCAGCCGGGGACTCCCGCCCCAAGAGACCCAGTACTTC
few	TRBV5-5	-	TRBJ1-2	CASSFRGESYTF	TGTGCCAGCAGCTTTCGCGGGGAGAGCTACACCTTC
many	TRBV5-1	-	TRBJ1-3	CASSLGASSGNTIYF	TGCGCCAGCAGCTTGGGGGCGAGCTCTGGAAACACCATATATTTT
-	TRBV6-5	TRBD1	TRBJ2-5	CASSYSRQGETQYF	TGTGCCAGCAGTTACTCGAGACAGGGTGAGACCCAGTACTTC
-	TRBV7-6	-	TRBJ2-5	CASSSGPGQSQETQYF	TGTGCCAGCAGCTCGGGACCGGGCCAGTCCCAAGAGACCCAGTACTTC
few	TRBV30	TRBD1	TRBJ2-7	CAWSGTVYEQYF	TGTGCCTGGTCCGGGACAGTCTACGAGCAGTACTTC
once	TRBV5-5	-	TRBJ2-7	CASSLGPGLTYEQYF	TGTGCCAGCAGCTTGGGGCCGGGATTAACCTACGAGCAGTACTTC
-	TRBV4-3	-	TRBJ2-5	CASSQERTQETQYF	TGCGCCAGCAGCCAAGAACGGACTCAAGAGACCCAGTACTTC
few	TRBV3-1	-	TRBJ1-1	CASSPRSFTEAFF	TGTGCCAGCAGCCCCAGAAGTTTCACTGAAGCTTTCTTT
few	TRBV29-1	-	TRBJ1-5	CSVGEWGQPQHF	TGCAGCGTGGGGGAGTGGGGACAGCCCCAGCATTTT
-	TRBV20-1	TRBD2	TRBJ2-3	CSASRSGSTDTQYF	TGCAGTGCTAGCCGTAGCGGGAGCACAGATACGCAGTATTTT
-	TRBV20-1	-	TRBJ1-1	CSAPRTVPTEAFF	TGCAGTGCACCTCGGACAGTCCCCACTGAAGCTTTCTTT
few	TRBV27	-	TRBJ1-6	CASWAGPPSYNSPLHF	TGTGCCAGCTGGGCGGGGCCGCCCTCCTATAATTCACCCCTCCACTTT
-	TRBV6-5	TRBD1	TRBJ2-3	CASSYSSQGASTDTQYF	TGTGCCAGCAGTTACTCGAGCCAGGGGGCTAGCACAGATACGCAGTATTTT
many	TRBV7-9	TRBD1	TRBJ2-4	CASSLTGAYQYF	TGTGCCAGCAGCTTAACAGGGGCTTATCAGTACTTC
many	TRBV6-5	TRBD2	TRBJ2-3	CASSYSSGGSTDTQYF	TGTGCCAGCAGTTACTCAAGCGGGGGAAGCACAGATACGCAGTATTTT
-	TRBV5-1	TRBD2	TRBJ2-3	CASSLLAGTQSTDTQYF	TGCGCCAGCAGCTTGCTAGCGGGGACCCAAAGCACAGATACGCAGTATTTT
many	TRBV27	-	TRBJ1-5	CASGDPSRSQPQHF	TGTGCCAGCGGGGACCCAAGTCGGAGTCAGCCCCAGCATTTT
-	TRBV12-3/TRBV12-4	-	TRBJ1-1	CASSPKIMNTEAFF	TGTGCCAGCAGTCCAAAGATTATGAACACTGAAGCTTTCTTT
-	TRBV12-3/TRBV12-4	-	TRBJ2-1	CASSYPGDEQFF	TGTGCCAGCAGTTACCCAGGGGATGAGCAGTTCTTC
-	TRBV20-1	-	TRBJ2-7	CSARVPLREVYEQYF	TGCAGTGCTAGAGTCCCCCTCCGGGAAGTGTACGAGCAGTACTTC
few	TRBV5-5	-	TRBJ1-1	CASSLARVGSTEAFF	TGTGCCAGCAGCTTGGCCAGGGTGGGTTCCACTGAAGCTTTCTTT
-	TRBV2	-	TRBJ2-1	CASSARADSRAYNEQFF	TGTGCCAGCAGTGCCCGAGCCGACAGTCGCGCCTACAATGAGCAGTTCTTC
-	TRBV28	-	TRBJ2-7	CASSPFSGNSYEQYF	TGTGCCAGCAGTCCGTTCTCCGGGAACTCCTACGAGCAGTACTTC
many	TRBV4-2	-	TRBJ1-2	CASSQAGQHYGYTF	TGTGCCAGCAGCCAAGCCGGACAGCACTATGGCTACACCTTC
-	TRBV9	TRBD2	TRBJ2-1	CASSVEAGGYHEQFF	TGTGCCAGCAGCGTAGAAGCGGGAGGTTACCATGAGCAGTTCTTC
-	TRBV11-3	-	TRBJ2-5	CASSLRGSQETQYF	TGTGCCAGCAGCTTAAGGGGGTCCCAAGAGACCCAGTACTTC
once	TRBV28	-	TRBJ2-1	CASINFGLEQFF	TGTGCCAGCATAAATTTCGGACTTGAGCAGTTCTTC
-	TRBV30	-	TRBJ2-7	CAWRTEGGREQYF	TGTGCCTGGAGGACAGAGGGGGGAAGGGAGCAGTACTTC
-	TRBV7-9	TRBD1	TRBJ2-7	CASTFGQGSYEQYF	TGTGCCAGCACCTTCGGACAGGGTAGCTACGAGCAGTACTTC
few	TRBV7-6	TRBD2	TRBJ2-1	CASRASLSGGEQFF	TGTGCCAGCAGGGCCTCACTTAGCGGGGGTGAGCAGTTCTTC
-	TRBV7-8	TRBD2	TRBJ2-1	CASSLKGLAGGNEQFF	TGTGCCAGCAGCTTAAAGGGCCTAGCGGGAGGTAATGAGCAGTTCTTC
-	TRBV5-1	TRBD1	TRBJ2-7	CASGGIGTGPSYEQYF	TGCGCCAGCGGTGGTATAGGGACAGGACCCTCCTACGAGCAGTACTTC
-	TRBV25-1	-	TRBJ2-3	CASSESGRSTDTQYF	TGTGCCAGCAGTGAATCGGGGCGGAGCACAGATACGCAGTATTTT
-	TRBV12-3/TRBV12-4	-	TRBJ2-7	CASSAYDEQYF	TGTGCCAGCAGTGCTTATGACGAGCAGTACTTC
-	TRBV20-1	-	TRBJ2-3	CSGRGASTDTQYF	TGCAGTGGCCGGGGGGCGAGCACAGATACGCAGTATTTT
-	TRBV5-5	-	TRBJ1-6	CASSKTQAGSISPLHF	TGTGCCAGCAGCAAAACACAAGCAGGGTCCATTTCACCCCTCCACTTT
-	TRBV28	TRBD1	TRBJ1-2	CASRRQGYGYTF	TGTGCCAGCAGGAGACAGGGATACGGCTACACCTTC
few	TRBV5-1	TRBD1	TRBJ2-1	CASSPSGTGYNEQFF	TGCGCCAGCAGCCCCTCCGGGACAGGGTACAATGAGCAGTTCTTC
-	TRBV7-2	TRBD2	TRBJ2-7	CASSLAGAGGFAEQYF	TGTGCCAGCAGCTTAGCGGGGGCGGGGGGCTTCGCCGAGCAGTACTTC
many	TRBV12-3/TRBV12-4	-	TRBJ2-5	CASSIKAVWATQYF	TGTGCCAGCAGCATTAAGGCTGTTTGGGCGACCCAGTACTTC
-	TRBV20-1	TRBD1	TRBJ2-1	CSADRGQILGDEQFF	TGCAGTGCAGACAGGGGCCAGATCTTGGGGGATGAGCAGTTCTTC
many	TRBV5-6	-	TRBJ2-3	CASSHAGSRTDTQYF	TGTGCCAGCAGCCACGCAGGGTCCCGCACAGATACGCAGTATTTT
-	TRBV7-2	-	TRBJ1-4	CASSLAGVTGEKLFF	TGTGCCAGCAGCTTAGCTGGGGTGACTGGTGAAAAACTGTTTTTT
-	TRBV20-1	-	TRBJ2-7	CSAQAQGGGEQYF	TGCAGTGCCCAGGCTCAGGGAGGGGGCGAGCAGTACTTC
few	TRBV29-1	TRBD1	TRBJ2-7	CSVVTLSTGLFEQYF	TGCAGCGTTGTGACGCTCTCGACAGGGCTCTTCGAGCAGTACTTC
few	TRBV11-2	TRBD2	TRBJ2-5	CASSPLPLAGGRVIKTQYF	TGTGCCAGCAGCCCACTACCTTTAGCGGGGGGTCGTGTTATAAAGACCCAGTACTTC
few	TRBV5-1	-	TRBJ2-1	CASSPSPTITTPNEQFF	TGCGCCAGCAGCCCCTCTCCCACAATAACTACTCCCAATGAGCAGTTCTTC
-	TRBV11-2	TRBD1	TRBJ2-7	CASSLADRGFFSYEQYF	TGTGCCAGCAGCCTCGCGGACAGGGGGTTTTTTTCCTACGAGCAGTACTTC
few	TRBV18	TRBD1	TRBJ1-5	CASSPGTGPQNQPQHF	TGTGCCAGCTCACCCGGGACAGGGCCACAGAATCAGCCCCAGCATTTT
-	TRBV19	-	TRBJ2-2	CASSAVNAGELFF	TGTGCCAGTAGTGCGGTGAACGCCGGGGAGCTGTTTTTT